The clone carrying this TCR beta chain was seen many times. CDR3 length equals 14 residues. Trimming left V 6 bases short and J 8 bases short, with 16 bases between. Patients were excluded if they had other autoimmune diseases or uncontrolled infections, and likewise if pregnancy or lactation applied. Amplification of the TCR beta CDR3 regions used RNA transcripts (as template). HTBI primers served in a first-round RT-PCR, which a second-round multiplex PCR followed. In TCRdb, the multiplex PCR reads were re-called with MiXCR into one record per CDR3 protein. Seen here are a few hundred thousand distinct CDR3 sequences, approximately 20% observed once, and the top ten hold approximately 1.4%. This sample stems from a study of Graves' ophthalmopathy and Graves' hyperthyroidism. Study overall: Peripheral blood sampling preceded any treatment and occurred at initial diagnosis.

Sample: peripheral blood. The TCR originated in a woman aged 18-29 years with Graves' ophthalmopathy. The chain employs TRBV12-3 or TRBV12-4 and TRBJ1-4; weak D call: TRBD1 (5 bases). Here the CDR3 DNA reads TGTGCCAGCAGCCCGGGGGGTTCGAGGGAAAAACTGTTTTTT. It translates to CASSPGGSREKLFF.